In its sample, the clone carrying this T cell receptor beta chain was seen a few times. In the study's own analysis: Reference gene primers were amplified, and this amplification served to estimate nucleated cell counts. Profiled with immunoSEQ multiplex PCR; TCRdb holds only in-frame clones, not every one. V, J and clone size are taken as reported in that table, and D and trimming were inferred from the DNA itself. The sample records 50,000 to 70,000 clones, roughly 70% being singletons. V was clipped by 2 bases and J by 2 bases, with 14 bases between them. This CDR3 has 16 amino acids. The germline V gene has CDR1 SEHNR and CDR2 FQNEAQ (reference sequence). The data are from a study of blood T cell repertoires in COVID-19. Those enrolled, adults aged about 18 to 89 years, came from about two dozen US areas. Clinical history as reported by participants underpinned cohort assignment.

The sequence came from a woman aged 55-70 years who had been exposed to COVID-19. The V call is TRBV7-9, the J call TRBJ2-3; TRBD2 is a possible D gene (6 bases). Sequenced input: PBMCs or T cells enriched from blood (not recorded which). The CDR3 DNA reads TGTGCCAGCAGCTTATCGGGACTCCCTACCACAGATACGCAGTATTTT. Amino acids: CASSLSGLPTTDTQYF. Full variable domain (rest looked up from reference TRBV7-9 and TRBJ2-3): DTGVSQNPRHKITKRGQNVTFRCDPISEHNRLYWYRQTLGQGPEFLTYFQNEAQLEKSRLLSDRFSAERPKGSFSTLEIQRTEQGDSAMYLCASSLSGLPTTDTQYFGPGTRLTVL.